This T cell receptor beta chain was retrieved from a study of molecular identifiers for immune sequencing clone quantification. Many counts were recorded for this clonotype. With V trimmed by 0 bases and J by 3 bases, 5 bases remained unmatched. CDR1 is DFQATT, CDR2 SNEGSKA, per germline (reference sequence). The CDR3 is 14 amino acids. TCRdb independently ran MiXCR on the PCR reads; one entry per CDR3 protein. This table has about 640,000 distinct CDR3 sequences, nearly 20% appearing once. The specimen sequenced was naive CD8+ T cells from blood, with Jurkat cell RNA spiked in. Subset noted: FACS-sorted CD8+CD4-CCR7+CD45RA+ naive T cells. V usage is TRBV20-1 and J usage is TRBJ2-7; 7 bases line up with TRBD1. This TCR was sampled from a human donor in good health. Some libraries in this study had Jurkat cell RNA spiked in. The CDR3 loop is CSARDPDRVYEQYF. As DNA, the CDR3 is TGCAGTGCTAGAGATCCTGACAGGGTCTACGAGCAGTACTTC.